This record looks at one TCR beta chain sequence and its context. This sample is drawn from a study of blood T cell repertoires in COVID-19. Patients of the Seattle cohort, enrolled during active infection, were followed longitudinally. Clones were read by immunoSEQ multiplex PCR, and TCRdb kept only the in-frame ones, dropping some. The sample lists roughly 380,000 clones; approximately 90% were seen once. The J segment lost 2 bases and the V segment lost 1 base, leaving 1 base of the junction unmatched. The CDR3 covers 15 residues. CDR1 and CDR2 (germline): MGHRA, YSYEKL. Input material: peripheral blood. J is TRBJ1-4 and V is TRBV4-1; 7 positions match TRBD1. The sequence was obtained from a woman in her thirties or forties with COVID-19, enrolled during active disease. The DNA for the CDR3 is TGCGCCAGCAGCCAAGGGGGACAGACTAATGAAAAACTGTTTTTT. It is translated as CASSQGGQTNEKLFF.